A selection of T cell receptor beta chains follows, all from one sample in a study of T cells in Graves' hyperthyroidism and ophthalmopathy. TCRdb re-derived calls from the multiplex PCR reads in MiXCR, one entry per CDR3 protein. Among about 700,000 distinct CDR3 sequences, approximately 42% were seen once, and the ten largest hold less than 9.5%. Sequenced material: peripheral blood or thyroid tissue (not recorded which). The receptors stem from an adult man with Graves' disease, either hyperthyroidism or ophthalmopathy (not recorded which). CDR3s include the opening cysteine and the closing phenylalanine or tryptophan. A D gene is named only where the DNA matches it firmly. Expanded clones are given a class, and other clones once, few, many or no size at all.

J: TRBJ2-5
D: -
V: TRBV6-1
length: 14
size: -
CDR3: CASSLHRGGETQYF
DNA: TGTGCCAGCAGTTTACACAGGGGGGGGGAGACCCAGTACTTC

J: TRBJ1-1
D: -
V: TRBV2
length: 15
size: few
CDR3: CASSRSTGIGTEAFF
DNA: TGTGCCAGCAGTAGATCTACAGGGATCGGCACTGAAGCTTTCTTT

J: TRBJ2-7
D: TRBD2
V: TRBV6-5
length: 16
size: few
CDR3: CASSELIQRGVYEQYF
DNA: TGTGCCAGCAGTGAATTGATCCAGCGGGGAGTCTACGAGCAGTACTTC

J: TRBJ1-5
D: -
V: TRBV7-8
length: 14
size: -
CDR3: CASSLVYGHQPQHF
DNA: TGTGCCAGCAGCTTAGTGTACGGCCATCAGCCCCAGCATTTT

J: TRBJ2-5
D: -
V: TRBV20-1
length: 13
size: -
CDR3: CSARDGYKETQYF
DNA: TGCAGTGCTAGAGATGGTTATAAAGAGACCCAGTACTTC

J: TRBJ1-2
D: -
V: TRBV19
length: 15
size: few
CDR3: CASSNLVVLGYGYTF
DNA: TGTGCCAGTAGTAATCTCGTTGTTCTTGGCTATGGCTACACCTTC

J: TRBJ1-6
D: -
V: TRBV7-9
length: 14
size: many
CDR3: CASSYVGQNSPLHF
DNA: TGTGCCAGCAGCTACGTTGGACAAAATTCACCCCTCCACTTT

J: TRBJ1-5
D: TRBD1
V: TRBV11-2
length: 15
size: -
CDR3: CASSLGDRGLQPQHF
DNA: TGTGCCAGCAGCTTAGGGGACAGGGGGCTGCAGCCCCAGCATTTT

J: TRBJ1-1
D: TRBD1
V: TRBV10-3
length: 13
size: -
CDR3: CAISLYRGTEAFF
DNA: TGTGCCATCAGCCTATACAGGGGGACTGAAGCTTTCTTT

J: TRBJ1-1
D: -
V: TRBV10-3
length: 14
size: many
CDR3: CAISESRARAEAFF
DNA: TGTGCCATCAGTGAGTCGAGGGCGCGGGCTGAAGCTTTCTTT

J: TRBJ2-7
D: TRBD1
V: TRBV11-1
length: 14
size: many
CDR3: CASSHGQGAGEQYF
DNA: TGTGCCAGCAGCCATGGACAGGGGGCGGGCGAGCAGTACTTC

J: TRBJ1-5
D: TRBD1
V: TRBV20-1
length: 15
size: -
CDR3: CSARETGLRSQPQHF
DNA: TGCAGTGCTAGAGAGACAGGGCTCCGAAGTCAGCCCCAGCATTTT

J: TRBJ1-1
D: -
V: TRBV4-2
length: 11
size: few
CDR3: CASSRGPEAFF
DNA: TGTGCCAGCAGCCGAGGGCCTGAAGCTTTCTTT

J: TRBJ1-6
D: TRBD1
V: TRBV9
length: 14
size: -
CDR3: CASSVRDRGSPLHF
DNA: TGTGCCAGCAGCGTCCGGGACAGGGGATCACCCCTCCACTTT

J: TRBJ1-1
D: TRBD1
V: TRBV29-1
length: 11
size: -
CDR3: CRGTGYTEAFF
DNA: TGCCGCGGGACAGGGTACACTGAAGCTTTCTTT

J: TRBJ2-6
D: TRBD1
V: TRBV20-1
length: 17
size: few
CDR3: CSARGTDRGRGANVLTF
DNA: TGCAGTGCTAGAGGGACTGACAGGGGGAGGGGGGCCAACGTCCTGACTTTC

J: TRBJ2-6
D: -
V: TRBV10-3
length: 13
size: -
CDR3: CATGGPGGNVLTF
DNA: TGTGCCACCGGGGGCCCTGGGGGCAACGTCCTGACTTTC

J: TRBJ1-4
D: TRBD1
V: TRBV20-1
length: 12
size: -
CDR3: CSANDRGQKLFF
DNA: TGCAGTGCTAACGACAGGGGGCAAAAACTGTTTTTT

J: TRBJ2-5
D: -
V: TRBV5-1
length: 14
size: -
CDR3: CASTLIDGQETQYF
DNA: TGCGCCAGCACCCTTATTGACGGGCAAGAGACCCAGTACTTC

J: TRBJ1-2
D: -
V: TRBV29-1
length: 10
size: many
CDR3: CSVEGAGYTF
DNA: TGCAGCGTTGAGGGGGCTGGCTACACCTTC

J: TRBJ1-2
D: -
V: TRBV6-6
length: 13
size: many
CDR3: CASSEWGDNGYTF
DNA: TGTGCCAGCAGTGAATGGGGTGATAATGGCTACACCTTC

J: TRBJ1-1
D: -
V: TRBV29-1
length: 11
size: -
CDR3: CSSTMNTEAFF
DNA: TGCAGCTCGACCATGAACACTGAAGCTTTCTTT

J: TRBJ1-1
D: -
V: TRBV2
length: 13
size: once
CDR3: CVSSQLENTEAFF
DNA: TGTGTCAGCAGCCAGTTGGAGAACACTGAAGCTTTCTTT

J: TRBJ2-5
D: -
V: TRBV7-1
length: 15
size: -
CDR3: CASSPLGGQVETQYF
DNA: TGTGCCAGCAGCCCCTTGGGGGGGCAGGTAGAGACCCAGTACTTC

J: TRBJ2-5
D: -
V: TRBV9
length: 14
size: few
CDR3: CASSSQGGEETQYF
DNA: TGTGCCAGCAGCTCCCAGGGGGGGGAAGAGACCCAGTACTTC

J: TRBJ1-3
D: TRBD1
V: TRBV25-1
length: 14
size: -
CDR3: CASPDRGGGNTIYF
DNA: TGTGCCAGCCCGGACAGGGGCGGTGGAAACACCATATATTTT

J: TRBJ1-6
D: -
V: TRBV2
length: 14
size: -
CDR3: CASRGSLANSPLHF
DNA: TGTGCCAGCAGGGGGAGTCTTGCTAATTCACCCCTCCACTTT

J: TRBJ1-5
D: -
V: TRBV2
length: 15
size: many
CDR3: CASSVDGDSNQPQHF
DNA: TGTGCCAGCAGCGTTGACGGGGATAGCAATCAGCCCCAGCATTTT

J: TRBJ2-1
D: -
V: TRBV7-9
length: 12
size: -
CDR3: CASSLGANEQFF
DNA: TGTGCCAGCAGCTTAGGGGCTAACGAGCAGTTCTTC

J: TRBJ1-4
D: TRBD1
V: TRBV29-1
length: 13
size: -
CDR3: CSVRGTGVEKLFF
DNA: TGCAGCGTTCGCGGGACAGGGGTTGAAAAACTGTTTTTT

J: TRBJ1-4
D: TRBD1
V: TRBV15
length: 16
size: -
CDR3: CATSRDGTGKYEKLFF
DNA: TGTGCCACCAGCAGAGATGGGACAGGGAAGTATGAAAAACTGTTTTTT

J: TRBJ2-7
D: TRBD1
V: TRBV24-1
length: 15
size: -
CDR3: CATGTGVESYYEQYF
DNA: TGTGCCACCGGAACAGGGGTCGAGTCTTACTACGAGCAGTACTTC

J: TRBJ1-6
D: TRBD1
V: TRBV7-2
length: 18
size: few
CDR3: CASSLGQGESSYNSPLHF
DNA: TGTGCCAGCAGCTTAGGACAGGGGGAGAGCTCCTATAATTCACCCCTCCACTTT

J: TRBJ1-2
D: TRBD1
V: TRBV25-1
length: 14
size: -
CDR3: CASLGTGTNYGYTF
DNA: TGTGCCAGCTTAGGGACAGGGACTAACTATGGCTACACCTTC

J: TRBJ2-7
D: TRBD2
V: TRBV7-8
length: 14
size: many
CDR3: CASSNSGGAHEQYF
DNA: TGTGCCAGCAGCAACAGCGGGGGGGCCCACGAGCAGTACTTC

J: TRBJ2-7
D: -
V: TRBV7-2
length: 12
size: many
CDR3: CASSSRSYEQYF
DNA: TGTGCCAGCAGCTCCCGGTCCTACGAGCAGTACTTC

J: TRBJ1-2
D: TRBD1
V: TRBV6-1
length: 15
size: -
CDR3: CASSQGTVTLYGYTF
DNA: TGTGCCAGCAGTCAGGGGACAGTGACCCTCTATGGCTACACCTTC

J: TRBJ2-7
D: TRBD2
V: TRBV7-2
length: 15
size: many
CDR3: CASSWGGSGVGEQYF
DNA: TGTGCCAGCAGCTGGGGGGGGTCGGGAGTAGGCGAGCAGTACTTC

J: TRBJ2-2
D: -
V: TRBV19
length: 14
size: -
CDR3: CASTKGGSTGELFF
DNA: TGTGCCAGTACCAAAGGGGGTAGTACCGGGGAGCTGTTTTTT

J: TRBJ1-6
D: -
V: TRBV19
length: 16
size: few
CDR3: CATLIGTGRNNSPLHF
DNA: TGTGCCACGTTAATCGGGACCGGGAGGAATAATTCACCCCTCCACTTT

J: TRBJ1-5
D: TRBD1
V: TRBV20-1
length: 14
size: few
CDR3: CSAGGTGINQPQHF
DNA: TGCAGTGCTGGCGGGACAGGCATCAATCAGCCCCAGCATTTT

J: TRBJ1-5
D: TRBD1
V: TRBV9
length: 15
size: -
CDR3: CASSADRDRDQPQHF
DNA: TGTGCCAGCAGCGCAGACCGGGACAGGGATCAGCCCCAGCATTTT

J: TRBJ1-6
D: -
V: TRBV20-1
length: 14
size: -
CDR3: CSAPSSGRGSPLHF
DNA: TGCAGTGCCCCCTCCTCGGGTAGGGGTTCACCCCTCCACTTT

J: TRBJ1-6
D: TRBD1
V: TRBV5-1
length: 15
size: many
CDR3: CASSLGDREISPLHF
DNA: TGCGCCAGCAGCTTGGGGGACAGGGAGATCTCACCCCTCCACTTT

J: TRBJ2-7
D: -
V: TRBV12-3/TRBV12-4
length: 11
size: many
CDR3: CASSRAYEQYF
DNA: TGTGCCAGCAGTCGGGCCTACGAGCAGTACTTC

J: TRBJ1-4
D: TRBD1
V: TRBV15
length: 14
size: -
CDR3: CATSRLTGAEKLFF
DNA: TGTGCCACCAGCAGGCTTACAGGGGCGGAAAAACTGTTTTTT

J: TRBJ2-6
D: -
V: TRBV9
length: 16
size: few
CDR3: CASSPPGIAGANVLTF
DNA: TGTGCCAGCTCACCACCGGGGATCGCTGGGGCCAACGTCCTGACTTTC

J: TRBJ2-2
D: -
V: TRBV12-3/TRBV12-4
length: 18
size: once
CDR3: CASSPLGGQGAITGELFF
DNA: TGTGCCAGCAGTCCTCTGGGGGGGCAGGGGGCGATCACCGGGGAGCTGTTTTTT

J: TRBJ2-7
D: -
V: TRBV12-3/TRBV12-4
length: 13
size: few
CDR3: CASALGGDYEQYF
DNA: TGTGCCAGCGCCCTGGGAGGCGACTACGAGCAGTACTTC

J: TRBJ1-4
D: TRBD1
V: TRBV25-1
length: 14
size: -
CDR3: CASSESGQGTKLFF
DNA: TGTGCCAGCAGTGAATCGGGACAGGGTACAAAACTGTTTTTT

J: TRBJ2-7
D: -
V: TRBV25-1
length: 13
size: -
CDR3: CATFTGSHYEQYF
DNA: TGTGCCACATTCACAGGGTCCCACTACGAGCAGTACTTC

J: TRBJ1-6
D: -
V: TRBV25-1
length: 14
size: many
CDR3: CASSGTVYNSPLHF
DNA: TGTGCCAGCAGCGGGACGGTGTATAATTCACCCCTCCACTTT

J: TRBJ1-2
D: TRBD1
V: TRBV13
length: 16
size: -
CDR3: CASAGGMTGGYYGYTF
DNA: TGTGCCAGCGCGGGGGGAATGACAGGGGGCTACTATGGCTACACCTTC

J: TRBJ1-5
D: -
V: TRBV15
length: 15
size: -
CDR3: CATSSSQGGTGPQHF
DNA: TGTGCCACCAGCAGTAGTCAGGGCGGCACGGGACCCCAGCATTTT

J: TRBJ1-2
D: -
V: TRBV6-5
length: 14
size: -
CDR3: CASSYSRTAGGYTF
DNA: TGTGCCAGCAGCTACTCCCGTACCGCTGGCGGCTACACCTTC

J: TRBJ1-6
D: TRBD1
V: TRBV6-5
length: 14
size: -
CDR3: CASSGQGADSPLHF
DNA: TGTGCCAGCTCGGGACAGGGGGCTGATTCACCCCTCCACTTT

J: TRBJ2-7
D: TRBD1
V: TRBV7-3
length: 15
size: -
CDR3: CASSLDYRGIYEQYF
DNA: TGTGCCAGCAGCCTTGACTACAGGGGAATCTACGAGCAGTACTTC

J: TRBJ1-6
D: TRBD1
V: TRBV2
length: 15
size: -
CDR3: CASSEAGTGSSPLHF
DNA: TGTGCCAGCAGTGAAGCAGGGACAGGGAGTTCACCCCTCCACTTT

J: TRBJ2-5
D: TRBD1
V: TRBV7-2
length: 13
size: -
CDR3: CASSQGARQPQYF
DNA: TGTGCCAGCAGCCAGGGGGCGCGGCAGCCCCAGTACTTC

J: TRBJ1-3
D: TRBD1
V: TRBV25-1
length: 17
size: -
CDR3: CASSPQSGGLVGNTIYF
DNA: TGTGCCAGCAGCCCTCAGTCAGGGGGATTAGTGGGAAACACCATATATTTT